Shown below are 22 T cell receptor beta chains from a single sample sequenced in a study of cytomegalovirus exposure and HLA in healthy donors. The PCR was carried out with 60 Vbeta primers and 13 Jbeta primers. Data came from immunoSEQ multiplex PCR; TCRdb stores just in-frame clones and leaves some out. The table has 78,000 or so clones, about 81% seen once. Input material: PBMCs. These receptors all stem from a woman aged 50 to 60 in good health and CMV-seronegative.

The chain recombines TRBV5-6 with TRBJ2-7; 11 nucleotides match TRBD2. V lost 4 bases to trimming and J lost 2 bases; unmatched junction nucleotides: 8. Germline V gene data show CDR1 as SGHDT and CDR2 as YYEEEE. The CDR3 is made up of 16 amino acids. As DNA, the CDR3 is TGTGCCAGCAGCCACAAAACTAGCGGGAGCACCTACGAGCAGTACTTC. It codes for CASSHKTSGSTYEQYF. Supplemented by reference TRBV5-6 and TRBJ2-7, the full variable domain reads DAGVTQSPTHLIKTRGQQVTLRCSPKSGHDTVSWYQQALGQGPQFIFQYYEEEERQRGNFPDRFSGHQFPNYSSELNVNALLLGDSALYLCASSHKTSGSTYEQYFGPGTRLTVT.

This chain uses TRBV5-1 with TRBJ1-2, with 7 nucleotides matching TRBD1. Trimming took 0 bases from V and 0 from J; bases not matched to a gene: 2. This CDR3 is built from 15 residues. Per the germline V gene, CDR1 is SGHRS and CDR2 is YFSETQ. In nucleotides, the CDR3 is TGCGCCAGCAGCTTGGCCGGGACAGCTAACTATGGCTACACCTTC. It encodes CASSLAGTANYGYTF.

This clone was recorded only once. As DNA, the CDR3 is TGTGCCAGCAGTGAAGTAGCGGGATCCGGGGAGCTGTTTTTT. Amino acid sequence: CASSEVAGSGELFF. This chain joins TRBV6-1 and TRBJ2-2; 8 bases fit TRBD2. This CDR3 has 14 amino acids. Losses at the gene ends were 1 base for V and 6 bases for J; bases not matched to a gene: 1. CDR1 and CDR2 from the germline V gene are MNHNS and SASEGT.

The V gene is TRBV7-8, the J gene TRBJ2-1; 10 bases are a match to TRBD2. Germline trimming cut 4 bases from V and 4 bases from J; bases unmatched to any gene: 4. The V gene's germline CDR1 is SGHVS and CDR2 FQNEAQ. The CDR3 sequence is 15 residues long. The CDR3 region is CASSYTSGIYNEQFF. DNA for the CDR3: TGTGCCAGCAGCTACACTAGCGGGATTTACAATGAGCAGTTCTTC.

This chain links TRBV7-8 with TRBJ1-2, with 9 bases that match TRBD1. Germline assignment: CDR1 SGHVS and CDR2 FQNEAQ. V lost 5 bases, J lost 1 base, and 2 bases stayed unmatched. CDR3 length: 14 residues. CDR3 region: CASSLGQGNYGYTF. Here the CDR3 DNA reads TGTGCCAGCAGCCTGGGACAGGGTAACTATGGCTACACCTTC.

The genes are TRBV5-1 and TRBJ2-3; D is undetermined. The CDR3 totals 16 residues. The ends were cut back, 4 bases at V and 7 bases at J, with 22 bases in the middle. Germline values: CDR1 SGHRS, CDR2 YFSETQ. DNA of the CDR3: TGCGCCAGCAGCACCGATGGTAGTAGAGGATTCTATACGCAGTATTTT. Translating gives CASSTDGSRGFYTQYF. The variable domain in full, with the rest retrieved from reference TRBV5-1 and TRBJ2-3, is KAGVTQTPRYLIKTRGQQVTLSCSPISGHRSVSWYQQTPGQGLQFLFEYFSETQRNKGNFPGRFSGRQFSNSRSEMNVSTLELGDSALYLCASSTDGSRGFYTQYFGPGTRLTVL.

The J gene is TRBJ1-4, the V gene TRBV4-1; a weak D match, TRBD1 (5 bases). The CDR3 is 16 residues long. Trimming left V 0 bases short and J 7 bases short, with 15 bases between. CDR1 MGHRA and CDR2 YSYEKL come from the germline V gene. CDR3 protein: CASSQDPGGSAEKLFF. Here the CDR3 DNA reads TGCGCCAGCAGCCAAGATCCCGGGGGATCGGCTGAAAAACTGTTTTTT.

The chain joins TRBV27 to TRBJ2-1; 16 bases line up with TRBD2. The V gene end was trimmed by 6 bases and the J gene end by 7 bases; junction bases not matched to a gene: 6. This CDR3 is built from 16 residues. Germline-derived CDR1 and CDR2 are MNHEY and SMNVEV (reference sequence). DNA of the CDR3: TGTGCCAGCAGACCGGGACTAGCGGGAGGGTTGAATGAGCAGTTCTTC. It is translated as CASRPGLAGGLNEQFF.

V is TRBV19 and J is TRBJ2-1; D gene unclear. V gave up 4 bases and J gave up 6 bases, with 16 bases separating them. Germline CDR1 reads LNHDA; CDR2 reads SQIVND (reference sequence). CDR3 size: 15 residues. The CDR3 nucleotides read TGTGCCAGTAGTAAGTCGGTCTCCTCAAGCAATGAGCAGTTCTTC. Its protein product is CASSKSVSSSNEQFF.

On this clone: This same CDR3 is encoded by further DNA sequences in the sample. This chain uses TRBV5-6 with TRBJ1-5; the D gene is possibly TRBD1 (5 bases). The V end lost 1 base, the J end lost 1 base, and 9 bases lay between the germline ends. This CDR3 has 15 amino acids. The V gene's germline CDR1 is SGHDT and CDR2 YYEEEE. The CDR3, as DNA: TGTGCCAGCAGCTTGAGGCAGGGAAGCAATCAGCCCCAGCATTTT. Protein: CASSLRQGSNQPQHF. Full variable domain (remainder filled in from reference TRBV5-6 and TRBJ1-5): DAGVTQSPTHLIKTRGQQVTLRCSPKSGHDTVSWYQQALGQGPQFIFQYYEEEERQRGNFPDRFSGHQFPNYSSELNVNALLLGDSALYLCASSLRQGSNQPQHFGDGTRLSIL.

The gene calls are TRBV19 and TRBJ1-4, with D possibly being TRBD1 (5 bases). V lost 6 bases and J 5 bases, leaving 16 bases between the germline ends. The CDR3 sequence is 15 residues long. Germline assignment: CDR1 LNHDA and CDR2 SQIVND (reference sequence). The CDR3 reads CASSQSGSQNEKLFF. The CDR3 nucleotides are TGTGCCAGTAGCCAATCAGGGTCCCAAAATGAAAAACTGTTTTTT.

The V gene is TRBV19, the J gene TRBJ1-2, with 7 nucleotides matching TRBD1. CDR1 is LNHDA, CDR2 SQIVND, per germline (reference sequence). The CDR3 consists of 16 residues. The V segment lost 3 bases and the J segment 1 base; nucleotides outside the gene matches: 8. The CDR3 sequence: CASSIELGQINYGYTF. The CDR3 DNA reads TGTGCCAGTAGTATCGAACTGGGACAGATTAACTATGGCTACACCTTC.

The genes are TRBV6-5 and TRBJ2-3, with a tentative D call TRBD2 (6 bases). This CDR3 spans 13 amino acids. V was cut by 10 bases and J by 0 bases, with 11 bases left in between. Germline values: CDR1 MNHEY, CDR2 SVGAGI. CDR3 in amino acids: CAIRGTSTDTQYF. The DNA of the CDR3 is TGTGCCATACGGGGGACTAGCACAGATACGCAGTATTTT.

The CDR3 reads CASSQTGTNPVKNIQYF. The CDR3 DNA reads as TGTGCCAGCAGCCAAACCGGGACTAACCCAGTCAAAAACATTCAGTACTTC. The chain couples TRBV5-4 to TRBJ2-4, with TRBD2 identical over 7 bases. J lost 3 bases, V lost 4 bases, and 13 bases had no gene match. Germline V CDR1 and CDR2: SGHNT, YYREEE (reference sequence). The CDR3 runs 17 residues.

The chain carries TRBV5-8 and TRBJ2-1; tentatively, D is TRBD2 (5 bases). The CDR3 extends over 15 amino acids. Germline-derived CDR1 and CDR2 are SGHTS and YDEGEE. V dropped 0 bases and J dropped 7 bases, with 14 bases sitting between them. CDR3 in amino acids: CASSLEGGLLNEQFF. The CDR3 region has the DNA TGTGCCAGCAGCTTGGAAGGTGGACTCTTGAATGAGCAGTTCTTC.

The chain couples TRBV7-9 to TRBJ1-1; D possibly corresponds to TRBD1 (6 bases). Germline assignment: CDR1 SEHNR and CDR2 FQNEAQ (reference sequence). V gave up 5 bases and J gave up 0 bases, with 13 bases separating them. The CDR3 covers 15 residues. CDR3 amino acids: CASSPRQVLNTEAFF. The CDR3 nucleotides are TGTGCCAGCAGCCCCAGACAGGTTTTGAACACTGAAGCTTTCTTT.

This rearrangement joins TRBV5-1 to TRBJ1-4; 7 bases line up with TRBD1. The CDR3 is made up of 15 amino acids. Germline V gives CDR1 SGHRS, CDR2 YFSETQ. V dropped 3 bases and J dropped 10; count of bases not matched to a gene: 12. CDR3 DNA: TGCGCCAGCAGCTCAGCCTCCGGGACAGTGGGAAAACTGTTTTTT. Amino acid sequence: CASSSASGTVGKLFF.

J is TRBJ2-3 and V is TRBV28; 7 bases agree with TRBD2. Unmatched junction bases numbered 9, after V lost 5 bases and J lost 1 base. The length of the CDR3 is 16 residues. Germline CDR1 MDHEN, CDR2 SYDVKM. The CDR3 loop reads CASSPQAGWGTDTQYF. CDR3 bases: TGTGCCAGCAGTCCCCAAGCGGGATGGGGCACAGATACGCAGTATTTT.

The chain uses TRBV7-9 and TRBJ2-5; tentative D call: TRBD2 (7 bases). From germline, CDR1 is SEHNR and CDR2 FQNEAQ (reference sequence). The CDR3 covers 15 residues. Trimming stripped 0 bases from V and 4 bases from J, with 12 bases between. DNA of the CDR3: TGTGCCAGCAGCTTAGCCGGGGGGCCGCCAGAGACCCAGTACTTC. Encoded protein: CASSLAGGPPETQYF.

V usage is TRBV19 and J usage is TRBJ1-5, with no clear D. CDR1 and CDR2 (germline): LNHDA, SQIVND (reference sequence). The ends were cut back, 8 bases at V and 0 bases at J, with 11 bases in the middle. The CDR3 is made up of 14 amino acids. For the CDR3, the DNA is TGTGCCAGTTCAGGCCGTCATAGCAATCAGCCCCAGCATTTT. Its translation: CASSGRHSNQPQHF.

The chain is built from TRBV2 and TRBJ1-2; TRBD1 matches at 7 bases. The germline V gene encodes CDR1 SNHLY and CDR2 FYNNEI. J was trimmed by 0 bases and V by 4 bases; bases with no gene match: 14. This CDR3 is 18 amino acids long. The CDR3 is CASSGSYGGQKANYGYTF. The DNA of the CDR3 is TGTGCCAGCAGTGGGTCCTATGGGGGACAGAAGGCTAACTATGGCTACACCTTC.

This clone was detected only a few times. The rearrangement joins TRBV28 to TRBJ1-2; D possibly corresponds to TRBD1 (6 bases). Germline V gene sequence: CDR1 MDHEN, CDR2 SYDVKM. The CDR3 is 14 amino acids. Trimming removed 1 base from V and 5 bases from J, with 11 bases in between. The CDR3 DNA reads TGTGCCAGCAGTTTATCAGGGGTGGGGTATGGCTACACCTTC. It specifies CASSLSGVGYGYTF.